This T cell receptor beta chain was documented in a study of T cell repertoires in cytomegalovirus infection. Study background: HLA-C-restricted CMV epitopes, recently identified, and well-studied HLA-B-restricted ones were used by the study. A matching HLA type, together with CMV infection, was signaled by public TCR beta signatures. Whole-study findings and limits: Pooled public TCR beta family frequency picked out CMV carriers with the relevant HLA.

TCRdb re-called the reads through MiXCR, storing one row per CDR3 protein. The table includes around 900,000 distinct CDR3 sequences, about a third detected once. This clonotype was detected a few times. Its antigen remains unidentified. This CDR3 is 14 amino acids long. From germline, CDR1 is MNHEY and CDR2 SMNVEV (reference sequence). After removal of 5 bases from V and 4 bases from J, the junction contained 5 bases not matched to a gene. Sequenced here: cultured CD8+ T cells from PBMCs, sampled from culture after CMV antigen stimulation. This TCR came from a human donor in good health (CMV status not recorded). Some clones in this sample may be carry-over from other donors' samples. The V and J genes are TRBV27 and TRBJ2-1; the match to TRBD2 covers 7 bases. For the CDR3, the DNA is TGTGCCAGCAGTAACGGGGGGATTTACAATGAGCAGTTCTTC. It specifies CASSNGGIYNEQFF.